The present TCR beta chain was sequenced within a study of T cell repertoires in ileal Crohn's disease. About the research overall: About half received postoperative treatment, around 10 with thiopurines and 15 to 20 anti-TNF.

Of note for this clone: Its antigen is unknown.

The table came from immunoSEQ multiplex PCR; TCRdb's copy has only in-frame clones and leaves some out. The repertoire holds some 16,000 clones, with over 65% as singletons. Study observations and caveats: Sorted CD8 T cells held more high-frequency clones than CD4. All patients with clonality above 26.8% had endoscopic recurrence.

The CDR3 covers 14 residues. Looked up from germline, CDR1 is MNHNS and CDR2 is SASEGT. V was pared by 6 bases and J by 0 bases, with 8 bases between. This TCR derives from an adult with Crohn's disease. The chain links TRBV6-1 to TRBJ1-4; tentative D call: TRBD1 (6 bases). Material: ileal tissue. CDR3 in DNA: TGTGCCAGCAGAAGGACAGCAACTAATGAAAAACTGTTTTTT. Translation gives CASRRTATNEKLFF.